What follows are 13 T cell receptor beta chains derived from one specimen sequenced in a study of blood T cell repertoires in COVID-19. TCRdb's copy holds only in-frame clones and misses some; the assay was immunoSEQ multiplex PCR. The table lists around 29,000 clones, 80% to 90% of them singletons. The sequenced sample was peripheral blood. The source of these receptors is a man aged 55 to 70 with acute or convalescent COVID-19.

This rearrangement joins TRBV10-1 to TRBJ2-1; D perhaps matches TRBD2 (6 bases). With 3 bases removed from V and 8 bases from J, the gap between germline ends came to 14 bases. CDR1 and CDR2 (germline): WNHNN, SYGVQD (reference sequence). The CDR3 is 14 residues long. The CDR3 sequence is CASSDGGVGDEQFF. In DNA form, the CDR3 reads TGCGCCAGCAGTGACGGGGGAGTGGGGGATGAGCAGTTCTTC.

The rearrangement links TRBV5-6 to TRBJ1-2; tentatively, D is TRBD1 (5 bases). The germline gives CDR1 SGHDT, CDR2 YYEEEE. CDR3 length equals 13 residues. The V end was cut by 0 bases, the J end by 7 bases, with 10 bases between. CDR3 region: CASSLVWGGGYTF. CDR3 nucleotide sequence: TGTGCCAGCAGCTTGGTATGGGGGGGTGGCTACACCTTC.

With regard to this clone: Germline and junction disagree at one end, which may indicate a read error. DNA for the CDR3: TGCGCCCGCCGTTCCCGGGGGCGGGGGCAGCAGTACTTC. This gives the protein CARRSRGRGQQYF. The chain combines TRBV28 with TRBJ2-7, with D perhaps matching TRBD2 (7 bases). Germline values: CDR1 MDHEN, CDR2 SYDVKM. CDR3 size: 13 residues.

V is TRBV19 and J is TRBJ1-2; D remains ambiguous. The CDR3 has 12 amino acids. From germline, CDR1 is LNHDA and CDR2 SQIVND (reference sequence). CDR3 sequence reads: CASHPNSGGYTF. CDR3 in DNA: TGTGCTTCACACCCGAATTCGGGTGGCTACACCTTC. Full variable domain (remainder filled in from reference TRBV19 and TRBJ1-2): DGGITQSPKYLFRKEGQNVTLSCEQNLNHDAMYWYRQDPGQGLRLIYYSQIVNDFQKGDIAEGYSVSREKKESFPLTVTSAQKNPTAFYLCASHPNSGGYTFGSGTRLTVV.

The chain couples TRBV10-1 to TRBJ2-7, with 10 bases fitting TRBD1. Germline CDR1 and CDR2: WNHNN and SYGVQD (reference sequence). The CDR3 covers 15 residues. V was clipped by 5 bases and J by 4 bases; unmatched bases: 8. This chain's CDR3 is CASSRGQGGSYEQYF. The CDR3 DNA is TGCGCCAGCAGTAGAGGACAGGGGGGCTCGTACGAGCAGTACTTC.

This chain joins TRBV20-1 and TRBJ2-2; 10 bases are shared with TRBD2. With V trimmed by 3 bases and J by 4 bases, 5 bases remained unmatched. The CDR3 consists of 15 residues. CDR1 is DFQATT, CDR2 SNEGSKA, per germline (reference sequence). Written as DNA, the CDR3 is TGCAGTGCTAGTCCGGGACTAGCGCTCACCGGGGAGCTGTTTTTT. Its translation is CSASPGLALTGELFF.

The CDR3 loop reads CASSALRTGESGYTF. CDR3 bases: TGTGCCAGCAGTGCGCTACGGACAGGCGAGAGTGGCTACACCTTC. The chain uses TRBV2 and TRBJ1-2; TRBD1 matches 7 bases. V lost 4 bases, J lost 7 bases, and 12 bases stayed unmatched. The germline gives CDR1 SNHLY, CDR2 FYNNEI. This CDR3 is built from 15 residues.

The CDR3 loop is CASSFFRTAMNTEAFF. For the CDR3, the DNA is TGTGCCAGCAGCTTTTTCCGGACTGCAATGAACACTGAAGCTTTCTTT. The chain is built from TRBV11-2 and TRBJ1-1; D is unresolved. Per the germline V gene, CDR1 is SGHAT and CDR2 is FQNNGV. This CDR3 region has 16 residues. The ends were cut back, 3 bases at V and 0 bases at J, with 14 bases in the middle. The full variable domain, rest sourced from reference TRBV11-2 and TRBJ1-1, is EAGVAQSPRYKIIEKRQSVAFWCNPISGHATLYWYQQILGQGPKLLIQFQNNGVVDDSQLPKDRFSAERLKGVDSTLKIQPAKLEDSAVYLCASSFFRTAMNTEAFFGQGTRLTVV.

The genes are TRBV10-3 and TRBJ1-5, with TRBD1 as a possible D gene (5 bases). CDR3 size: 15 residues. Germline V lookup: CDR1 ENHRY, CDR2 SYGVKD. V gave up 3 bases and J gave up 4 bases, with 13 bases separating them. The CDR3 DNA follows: TGTGCCATCAGTGAAGAGGGGAGGGGAAATCAGCCCCAGCATTTT. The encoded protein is CAISEEGRGNQPQHF.

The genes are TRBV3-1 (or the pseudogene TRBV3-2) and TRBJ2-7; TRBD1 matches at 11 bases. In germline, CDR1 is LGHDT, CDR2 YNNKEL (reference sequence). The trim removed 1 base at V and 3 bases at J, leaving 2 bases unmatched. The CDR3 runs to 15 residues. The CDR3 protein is CASSQGTGGIYEQYF. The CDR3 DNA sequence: TGTGCCAGCAGCCAAGGGACAGGGGGCATCTACGAGCAGTACTTC.

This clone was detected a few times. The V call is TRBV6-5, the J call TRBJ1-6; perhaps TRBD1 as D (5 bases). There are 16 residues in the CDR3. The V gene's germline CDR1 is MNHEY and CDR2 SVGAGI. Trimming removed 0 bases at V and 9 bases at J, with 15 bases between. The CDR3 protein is CASSYSGPGGASPLHF. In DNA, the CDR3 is TGTGCCAGCAGTTACTCCGGGCCCGGTGGGGCTTCACCCCTCCACTTT.

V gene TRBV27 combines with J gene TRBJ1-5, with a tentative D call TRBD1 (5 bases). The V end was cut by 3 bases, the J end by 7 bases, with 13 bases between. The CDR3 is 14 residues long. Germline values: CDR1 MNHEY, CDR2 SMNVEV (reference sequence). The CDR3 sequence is CASSFSEGTQPQHF. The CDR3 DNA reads TGTGCCAGCAGTTTCTCGGAGGGGACGCAGCCCCAGCATTTT.

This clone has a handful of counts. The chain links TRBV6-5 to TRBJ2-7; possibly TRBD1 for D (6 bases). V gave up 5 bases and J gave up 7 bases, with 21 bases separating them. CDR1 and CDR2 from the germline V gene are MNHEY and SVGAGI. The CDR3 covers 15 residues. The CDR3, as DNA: TGTGCCAGCAGTACCCGAGGGGGTCAGTCGGAAGAGCAGTACTTC. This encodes CASSTRGGQSEEQYF.